The 10 T cell receptor beta chains below all came from one sample that was sequenced in a study of T cell changes during pregnancy in multiple sclerosis. Sequencing was performed with immunoSEQ multiplex PCR; in TCRdb, only in-frame clones are kept and a portion is missing. The sample lists approximately 63,000 clones, around 94% occurring once. This sample comprised peripheral blood, obtained in the third trimester of pregnancy. These receptors all stem from a female donor in good health, enrolled as a control in a pregnancy study.

This CDR3 is CASSQETGRGSYEQYF. DNA for the CDR3: TGCGCCAGCAGCCAGGAGACAGGGCGGGGTTCCTACGAGCAGTACTTC. The genes are TRBV4-3 and TRBJ2-7; a weak D match, TRBD1 (7 bases). This CDR3 spans 16 amino acids. Trimming left V 3 bases short and J 1 base short, with 16 bases between. CDR1 and CDR2 (germline): LGHNA, YSLEER.

The rearrangement links TRBV27 to TRBJ1-5, with 9 bases fitting TRBD1. V gave up 5 bases and J gave up 6 bases; unmatched junction bases: 8. The CDR3 has 15 residues. Germline loops: CDR1 MNHEY, CDR2 SMNVEV (reference sequence). The CDR3 bases are TGTGCCAGCAGTGCCCAGACAGGGGGGAGTCAGCCCCAGCATTTT. Its translation is CASSAQTGGSQPQHF.

The rearrangement joins TRBV27 to TRBJ2-7, with 7 bases identical to TRBD1. V lost 5 bases and J lost 1; bases outside the gene matches: 5. The germline V gene encodes CDR1 MNHEY and CDR2 SMNVEV (reference sequence). The CDR3 is made up of 14 amino acids. The CDR3 sequence: CASSRTGPSYEQYF. DNA for the CDR3: TGTGCCAGCAGTCGGACAGGTCCATCCTACGAGCAGTACTTC.

This chain joins TRBV2 and TRBJ2-3; D perhaps matches TRBD2 (6 bases). CDR1 SNHLY and CDR2 FYNNEI come from the germline V gene. The V and J ends lost 4 bases and 3 bases respectively, with 17 bases between them. The CDR3 consists of 16 residues. The CDR3 spells CASSAAGGFVTDTQYF. CDR3 nucleotide sequence: TGTGCCAGCAGTGCAGCGGGCGGGTTCGTAACAGATACGCAGTATTTT.

CDR3 bases: TGTGCCAGCAGCGTACTGGCTAGTGGGGAGACCCAGTACTTC. Translated, it gives CASSVLASGETQYF. V gene TRBV9 combines with J gene TRBJ2-5; no clear D gene. Trimming left V 1 base short and J 5 bases short, with 12 bases between. Germline V CDR1 and CDR2: SGDLS, YYNGEE. The CDR3 has 14 amino acids. The full variable domain, its missing parts supplied by reference TRBV9 and TRBJ2-5, is DSGVTQTPKHLITATGQRVTLRCSPRSGDLSVYWYQQSLDQGLQFLIQYYNGEERAKGNILERFSAQQFPDLHSELNLSSLELGDSALYFCASSVLASGETQYFGPGTRLLVL.

V gene TRBV2 combines with J gene TRBJ2-1, with D perhaps TRBD2 (5 bases). Looked up from germline, CDR1 is SNHLY and CDR2 is FYNNEI. This CDR3 spans 14 amino acids. Deletions cut 3 bases from V and 1 base from J, with 7 bases between. The CDR3 DNA reads TGTGCCAGCAGTGAGCGGAGGTCCTACAATGAGCAGTTCTTC. Translated, it gives CASSERRSYNEQFF.

The rearrangement joins TRBV30 to TRBJ1-3; D is unresolved. The CDR3 sequence is 16 residues long. Germline CDR1 GTSNPN, CDR2 SVGIG (reference sequence). V shed 2 bases and J shed 3 bases, with 17 bases lying between them. For the CDR3, the DNA is TGTGCCTGGAGTAGACGAGCAGGTTTGGGTGGAAACACCATATATTTT. Translated, it gives CAWSRRAGLGGNTIYF.

The chain couples TRBV7-9 to TRBJ2-3; no reliable D call. The CDR3 consists of 12 residues. CDR1 and CDR2 (germline): SEHNR, FQNEAQ (reference sequence). The V gene lost 7 bases and the J gene lost 2 bases, with 7 bases spanning the gap. The CDR3 reads CASTSPTDTQYF. The CDR3 nucleotides read TGTGCCAGCACCTCTCCCACAGATACGCAGTATTTT.

The chain couples TRBV12-2 to TRBJ2-7; TRBD2, the D gene given by the table, was not confirmed from the DNA. TRBV12-2 counts as a pseudogene. The CDR3 sequence is 21 residues long. CDR3 in amino acids: CASRLVVGSSGLVLVPYEQYF. The CDR3 bases are TGTGCAAGTCGCTTAGTGGTTGGATCTAGTGGACTAGTCTTAGTCCCTTACGAGCAGTACTTC.

This chain links TRBV11-1 with TRBJ1-5; D not resolved. CDR3 length equals 13 residues. Looked up from germline, CDR1 is SGHAT and CDR2 is FQDESV (reference sequence). The ends were cut back, 6 bases at V and 3 bases at J, with 9 bases in the middle. The CDR3 DNA reads TGTGCCAGCAGTTTGGAGTACAATCAGCCCCAGCATTTT. As protein: CASSLEYNQPQHF.